The rows below give T cell receptor beta chains drawn from one sample of a study of T cells in localized non-small cell lung cancer. TCRdb's table, derived via immunoSEQ multiplex PCR, lists solely in-frame clones and lacks some. The repertoire consists of approximately 3,500 clones, with about 20% occurring once and the leading ten covering roughly 9.7%. Here the sequenced sample was lung tumor tissue, taken before any cancer treatment. All receptors derive from a woman aged 40 to 75 with stage III squamous cell lung carcinoma. Both conserved end residues are part of each CDR3. D genes are given only for firm matches. For some rows the clone size is stated as once, few or many, or as a class when expanded; others skip it.

clone_size	v_call	d_call	j_call	cdr3_length	cdr3_nt	cdr3_aa
few	TRBV11-3	TRBD1	TRBJ1-2	15	TGTGCCAGCAGTCAAATACAGGGGTCTGGCTATGGCTACACCTTC	CASSQIQGSGYGYTF
many	TRBV11-3	TRBD1	TRBJ2-7	14	TGTGCCAGCAGCTTGGGACAGGGGGCCTACGAGCAGTACTTC	CASSLGQGAYEQYF
.	TRBV18	.	TRBJ2-1	15	TGTGCCAGCTCACCACCGAATTCTAGGGAGATTGAGCAGTTCTTC	CASSPPNSREIEQFF
medium-sized	TRBV6-1	.	TRBJ1-5	14	TGTGCCAGCAGTGAAGGAGGAAAAAGGTGGCCCCAGCATTTT	CASSEGGKRWPQHF
few	TRBV28	.	TRBJ1-1	12	TGTGCCAGCAGTTTAGCGAGGCTGGGAGCTTTCTTT	CASSLARLGAFF
.	TRBV18	.	TRBJ2-7	15	TGTGCCAGCTCACCCAGTGTTTCGGAGCTCTACGAGCAGTACTTC	CASSPSVSELYEQYF
.	TRBV9	.	TRBJ2-5	14	TGTGCCAGCAGGGCCGGAGTGGCGGGGGAGACCCAGTACTTC	CASRAGVAGETQYF
few	TRBV28	.	TRBJ1-5	13	TGTGCCACCATGACAGGCCTGGGTCAGCCCCAGCATTTT	CATMTGLGQPQHF
.	TRBV19	.	TRBJ1-1	16	TGTGCCAGTAGTATAGACTTTACAGTACGGAACACTGAAGCTTTCTTT	CASSIDFTVRNTEAFF
medium-sized	TRBV11-3	TRBD1	TRBJ1-1	15	TGTGCCAGCACCACCGAGACAGGGCGGGACACTGAAGCTTTCTTT	CASTTETGRDTEAFF
.	TRBV6-8	.	TRBJ2-4	14	TGTGCCAGCAGTTACGGTCCGGGGGCGAACATTCAGTACTTC	CASSYGPGANIQYF
.	TRBV19	.	TRBJ1-1	22	TGTGCCAGTAGTATAGGTCCGGGAAAGGTGGCGCGGCGAGGCTTTATGAACACTGAAGCTTTCTTT	CASSIGPGKVARRGFMNTEAFF
few	TRBV30	.	TRBJ1-1	14	TGTGCCTGGAGTGCGAGAGGAATGAACACTGAAGCTTTCTTT	CAWSARGMNTEAFF
medium-sized	TRBV9	.	TRBJ2-7	20	TGTGCCAGCAGCGTAGTCCCCAACGCCCCCGCGGGACATCTCTCCTACGAGCAGTACTTC	CASSVVPNAPAGHLSYEQYF
.	TRBV15	TRBD2	TRBJ2-1	14	TGTGCCACAGACGTTAGCGGGAGATACAATGAGCAGTTCTTC	CATDVSGRYNEQFF
.	TRBV9	.	TRBJ1-4	16	TGTGCCAGCAGCGCCCCCCCCGGGATCGGAGGGGAAAAACTGTTTTTT	CASSAPPGIGGEKLFF
many	TRBV23-1	TRBD1	TRBJ1-2	16	TGCGCCAGCAGCGGTCACAGGGGCCGGAATGGGGGTGGCTACACCTTC	CASSGHRGRNGGGYTF
few	TRBV11-3	TRBD2	TRBJ2-3	16	TGTGCCAGCAGCTTGGGGGCTAGCGGGAGCGCAGATACGCAGTATTTT	CASSLGASGSADTQYF
.	TRBV6-8	TRBD1	TRBJ1-3	12	TGTGCCATCCAGACAGGGGGGAACACCATATATTTT	CAIQTGGNTIYF
.	TRBV7-2	.	TRBJ2-3	13	TGTGCCAGCAGCTTAGTGTTGTCAGATACGCAGTATTTT	CASSLVLSDTQYF
few	TRBV11-3	.	TRBJ2-2	17	TGTGCCAGCAGCTTATACCCGCGACAGTCGAACACCGGGGAGCTGTTTTTT	CASSLYPRQSNTGELFF
many	TRBV11-3	TRBD2	TRBJ2-5	16	TGTGCCAGCAGCGATGGGACTAGCGGGAGGGGGGAGACCCAGTACTTC	CASSDGTSGRGETQYF
.	TRBV11-3	TRBD1	TRBJ1-4	15	TGTGCCAGCAGTTACAGGGGTGGCGGGGATGAAAAACTGTTTTTT	CASSYRGGGDEKLFF
medium-sized	TRBV6-1	.	TRBJ1-5	15	TGTGCCAGCAGTGAAGGGTGGGGGGGCAATCAGCCCCAGCATTTT	CASSEGWGGNQPQHF
few	TRBV6-1	.	TRBJ2-3	15	TGTGCCAGCAGTGAAGCGGGGGGAAATACAGATACGCAGTATTTT	CASSEAGGNTDTQYF
few	TRBV29-1	.	TRBJ1-1	13	TGCAGCGGGGGGGGCACTAGGAACACTGAAGCTTTCTTT	CSGGGTRNTEAFF
.	TRBV19	TRBD2	TRBJ2-1	15	TGTGCCAGTAGTATAAGGGGACTAGCGGAGGGTGAGCAGTTCTTC	CASSIRGLAEGEQFF
medium-sized	TRBV19	.	TRBJ1-4	11	TGTGCCAGTAGTATGTGGGAAAAACTGTTTTTT	CASSMWEKLFF
few	TRBV11-3	.	TRBJ2-1	14	TGTGCCAGCAGCCGGGCAGGGATGTACAATGAGCAGTTCTTC	CASSRAGMYNEQFF
medium-sized	TRBV6-8	TRBD1	TRBJ2-6	18	TGTGCCAGCAGTTACTCTGACAGGGGTTTGACTGGGGCCAACGTCCTGACTTTC	CASSYSDRGLTGANVLTF
.	TRBV18	.	TRBJ2-4	15	TGTGCCAGCTCACCACCGGGGTTAACAGAAAACATTCAGTACTTC	CASSPPGLTENIQYF
.	TRBV19	TRBD2	TRBJ2-3	16	TGTGCCAGTAGTATTACCGGGACTAAAAGCACAGATACGCAGTATTTT	CASSITGTKSTDTQYF
medium-sized	TRBV12-5	TRBD1	TRBJ1-1	14	TGTGCCAGCACCGCGGACAGGGGGCTGGTTGAAGCTTTCTTT	CASTADRGLVEAFF
few	TRBV9	TRBD2	TRBJ2-1	16	TGTGCCAGCAGCGTAGTATCTAGCGGGATCTTCAATGAGCAGTTCTTC	CASSVVSSGIFNEQFF
.	TRBV15	TRBD2	TRBJ2-7	16	TGTGCCACCAGCAGAGATCAGGCGGGAGTTAGGTACGAGCAGTACTTC	CATSRDQAGVRYEQYF
few	TRBV15	.	TRBJ2-1	16	TGTGCCACCAGCGGACCCGAAATGAGCTCCTACAATGAGCAGTTCTTC	CATSGPEMSSYNEQFF
.	TRBV4-1	.	TRBJ2-1	12	TGCGCCAGCAGCCCATTCGAGGGTGAGCAGTTCTTC	CASSPFEGEQFF
few	TRBV28	TRBD2	TRBJ2-2	16	TGTGCCAGCAGTCTGGGCGGGGGACTAGGGTCCGGGGAGCTGTTTTTT	CASSLGGGLGSGELFF
many	TRBV11-3	TRBD2	TRBJ2-3	17	TGTGCCAGCATCCCCGGTTGGCTAGCGGGAGGCACAGATACGCAGTATTTT	CASIPGWLAGGTDTQYF
few	TRBV9	TRBD2	TRBJ2-3	16	TGTGCCAGCAGTTTTAGCGGGAGGGCCCCCACAGATACGCAGTATTTT	CASSFSGRAPTDTQYF
.	TRBV5-1	.	TRBJ2-2	16	TGCGCCAGCAGCTTGAGGGGGGAAGGGTACACCGGGGAGCTGTTTTTT	CASSLRGEGYTGELFF
.	TRBV29-1	.	TRBJ1-1	12	TGCAGCGTTGGGACTGTGAACACTGAAGCTTTCTTT	CSVGTVNTEAFF
.	TRBV9	TRBD2	TRBJ2-1	16	TGTGCCAGCAGCCTCGACAAGGGGACTAGCGGCAATGAGCAGTTCTTC	CASSLDKGTSGNEQFF
few	TRBV6-8	.	TRBJ2-2	15	TGTGCCAGCAGTCCCGGGAACCCCCACACCGGGGAGCTGTTTTTT	CASSPGNPHTGELFF